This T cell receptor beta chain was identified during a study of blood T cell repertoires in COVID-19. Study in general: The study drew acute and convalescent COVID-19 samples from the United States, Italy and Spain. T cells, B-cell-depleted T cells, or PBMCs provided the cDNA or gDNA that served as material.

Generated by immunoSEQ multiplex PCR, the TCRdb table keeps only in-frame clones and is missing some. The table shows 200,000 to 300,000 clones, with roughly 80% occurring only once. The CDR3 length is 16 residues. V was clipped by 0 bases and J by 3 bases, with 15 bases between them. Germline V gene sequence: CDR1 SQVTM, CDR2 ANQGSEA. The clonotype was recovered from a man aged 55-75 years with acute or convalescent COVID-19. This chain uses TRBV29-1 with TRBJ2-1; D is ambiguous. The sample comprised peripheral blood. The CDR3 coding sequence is TGCAGCGTTGAAGATCGGCGTGCGGCCGGCTACAATGAGCAGTTCTTC. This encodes CSVEDRRAAGYNEQFF.